This T cell receptor beta chain came from a study of blood T cell repertoires in COVID-19. Study as a whole: Sites across the United States, Italy and Spain contributed samples from acute and convalescent COVID-19.

The method was immunoSEQ multiplex PCR; TCRdb's version includes in-frame clones alone and lacks a portion of them. The table records more than 35,000 clones, around 84% of them present only once. The germline gives CDR1 WNHNN, CDR2 SYGVQD (reference sequence). V was cut by 4 bases and J by 9 bases, with 19 bases left in between. The CDR3 contains 14 residues. The clonotype comes from a man aged 50 to 59 with active or convalescent COVID-19. V and J are TRBV10-1 and TRBJ2-7, with a possible D match to TRBD1 (5 bases). Sequencing was done on a sample of peripheral blood. The DNA of the CDR3 is TGCGCCAGCAGTGCGGACACGCAAGGAGTGGGGCAGTACTTC. This codes for CASSADTQGVGQYF.